This entry is about one T cell receptor beta chain. This record belongs to a study of T cell changes during pregnancy in multiple sclerosis. Germline V gene data show CDR1 as SQVTM and CDR2 as ANQGSEA. Trimming took 8 bases from V and 5 from J; bases not matched to a gene: 8. There are 14 residues in the CDR3. Using immunoSEQ multiplex PCR, the repertoire was profiled, and TCRdb retains in-frame clones only, with some absent. The sample includes 85,000 to 110,000 clones, roughly nine tenths of them seen just once. The sequence came from a female donor with multiple sclerosis, enrolled in a pregnancy study. This chain links TRBV29-1 with TRBJ2-1; TRBD2 matches at 11 bases. The specimen comprised peripheral blood, sampled after pregnancy. The CDR3 is CSTLTSGTNNEQFF. The CDR3 DNA reads as TGCAGCACCTTGACTAGCGGGACGAACAATGAGCAGTTCTTC.